The 22 T cell receptor beta chains given below trace back to one sample, sequenced in a study of T cells after yellow fever vaccination. TCRdb independently ran MiXCR on the 5' RACE reads; one entry per CDR3 protein. The repertoire includes 340,000 or so distinct CDR3 sequences, around 12% of them detected once, and 3.2% sits in the top ten. Sequencing used CD4+ T cells sorted from PBMCs, obtained 15 days after the yellow fever booster vaccination. The receptors stem from a man younger than 30 who received the YFV17D yellow fever vaccine.

The chain employs TRBV5-1 and TRBJ2-2; D is undetermined. V lost 7 bases and J 1 base, leaving 20 bases between the germline ends. This CDR3 has 17 amino acids. Germline CDR1 SGHRS, CDR2 YFSETQ. The CDR3 loop is CASYEKRSNWNTGELFF. The CDR3, as DNA: TGCGCCAGCTACGAAAAGAGGTCGAATTGGAACACCGGGGAGCTGTTTTTT.

The chain links TRBV6-6 to TRBJ2-3, with D tentatively TRBD2 (5 bases). Between the trimmed V and J ends, which lost 2 bases and 8 bases, there was a span of 8 bases. Germline loops: CDR1 MNHNY, CDR2 SVGAGI (reference sequence). The CDR3 totals 12 residues. Here the CDR3 DNA reads TGTGCCAGCAGTTACGCCGAGGGTACGCAGTATTTT. Amino acids: CASSYAEGTQYF.

In its sample, this clonotype was seen once. This chain links TRBV7-8 with TRBJ1-1, with TRBD1 as a possible D gene (5 bases). V shed 6 bases and J shed 0 bases, with 8 bases lying between them. The CDR3 is 13 amino acids. Germline V gene sequence: CDR1 SGHVS, CDR2 FQNEAQ. This CDR3 reads CASRQALNTEAFF. Here the CDR3 DNA reads TGTGCCAGCAGACAGGCTTTGAACACTGAAGCTTTCTTT.

This clonotype was observed a few times. CDR3 sequence reads: CASSIGGISPLHF. The DNA of the CDR3 is TGTGCCAGTAGTATTGGGGGGATTTCACCCCTCCACTTT. The J gene is TRBJ1-6, the V gene TRBV19; the D gene is possibly TRBD1 (5 bases). V shed 3 bases and J shed 9 bases, with 9 bases lying between them. The V gene's germline CDR1 is LNHDA and CDR2 SQIVND (reference sequence). This CDR3 has 13 amino acids. The complete variable domain, with remaining parts taken from reference TRBV19 and TRBJ1-6, reads DGGITQSPKYLFRKEGQNVTLSCEQNLNHDAMYWYRQDPGQGLRLIYYSQIVNDFQKGDIAEGYSVSREKKESFPLTVTSAQKNPTAFYLCASSIGGISPLHFGNGTRLTVT.

The chain recombines TRBV25-1 with TRBJ1-2; D is unclear. CDR1 and CDR2 from the germline V gene are MGHDK and SYGVNS. The ends were cut back, 3 bases at V and 7 bases at J, with 9 bases in the middle. The CDR3 has 12 amino acids. CDR3 residues: CASSDPWGGYTF. The DNA for the CDR3 is TGTGCCAGCAGTGACCCTTGGGGTGGCTACACCTTC.

The chain has TRBV20-1 and TRBJ2-2, with TRBD1 matching 7 bases. Germline-derived CDR1 and CDR2 are DFQATT and SNEGSKA (reference sequence). The CDR3 loop spans 13 amino acids. After removal of 6 bases from V and 7 bases from J, the junction contained 8 bases not matched to a gene. This CDR3 is CSAPRQGSGELFF. CDR3 DNA: TGCAGTGCGCCCCGACAGGGTAGCGGGGAGCTGTTTTTT.

The gene calls are TRBV18 and TRBJ1-2; D perhaps matches TRBD1 (5 bases). CDR1 is KGHSH, CDR2 LQKENI, per germline. The CDR3 is 15 residues long. Trimming stripped 3 bases from V and 4 bases from J, with 15 bases between. The CDR3 coding sequence is TGTGCCAGCTCACCCAAGACAGCAAGGAGCTATGGCTACACCTTC. It specifies CASSPKTARSYGYTF. The full variable domain, in which reference TRBV18 and TRBJ1-2 provide the parts outside the CDR3, is NAGVMQNPRHLVRRRGQEARLRCSPMKGHSHVYWYRQLPEEGLKFMVYLQKENIIDESGMPKERFSAEFPKEGPSILRIQQVVRGDSAAYFCASSPKTARSYGYTFGSGTRLTVV.

This clonotype was seen ten or more times. The chain is built from TRBV4-2 and TRBJ2-5, with TRBD2 matching over 7 bases. The junction had 11 bases not matched to a gene; V was cut back by 3 bases and J by 4 bases. CDR3 size: 16 residues. Germline values: CDR1 LGHNA, CDR2 YNFKEQ. The CDR3 here is CASSQPGGREVETQYF. The CDR3 nucleotides read TGTGCCAGCAGCCAGCCGGGAGGTAGGGAGGTAGAGACCCAGTACTTC.

This chain uses TRBV4-3 with TRBJ1-2; D gene ambiguous. The V end lost 4 bases, the J end lost 4 bases, and 10 bases lay between the germline ends. Per germline, CDR1 LGHNA and CDR2 YSLEER. This CDR3 contains 13 residues. The CDR3: CASSPAGGYGYTF. The CDR3 DNA sequence: TGCGCCAGCAGCCCGGCAGGAGGCTATGGCTACACCTTC.

This clonotype was seen more than once but under ten times. V is TRBV20-1 and J is TRBJ1-2; a weak D match, TRBD1 (6 bases). Germline V CDR1 and CDR2: DFQATT, SNEGSKA (reference sequence). This CDR3 is 12 amino acids long. Trimming shortened V by 6 bases and J by 8 bases, and 16 bases separated the two germline ends. The DNA for the CDR3 is TGCAGTGCCGCTACAGGGTCGTGGGGCTACACCTTC. The encoded protein is CSAATGSWGYTF.

The table lists this clonotype with a few counts. This CDR3 is CASSPGTGVGEQFF. The CDR3 nucleotides read TGTGCCAGCAGCCCCGGGACAGGGGTCGGTGAGCAGTTCTTC. The V and J genes are TRBV11-3 and TRBJ2-1; 10 bases match TRBD1. Germline assignment: CDR1 SGHNT and CDR2 YENEEA. The CDR3 spans 14 residues. V lost 5 bases, J lost 9 bases, and 7 bases stayed unmatched. Drawing the rest from reference TRBV11-3 and TRBJ2-1, the complete variable domain is EAGVVQSPRYKIIEKKQPVAFWCNPISGHNTLYWYLQNLGQGPELLIRYENEEAVDDSQLPKDRFSAERLKGVDSTLKIQPAELGDSAVYLCASSPGTGVGEQFFGPGTRLTVL.

V and J are TRBV4-3 and TRBJ2-3; D gene uncertain. The CDR3 extends over 14 amino acids. With 4 bases removed from V and 1 base from J, the gap between germline ends came to 9 bases. CDR1 is LGHNA and CDR2 is YSLEER in the germline V gene. The CDR3 sequence: CASSRMTRTDTQYF. CDR3 in DNA: TGCGCCAGCAGCCGCATGACTCGCACAGATACGCAGTATTTT.

This clonotype was seen only a few times. The rearrangement links TRBV5-1 to TRBJ1-3; unclear D gene. CDR3 length: 11 amino acids. From germline, CDR1 is SGHRS and CDR2 YFSETQ. The germline V and J ends were trimmed by 4 bases and 7 bases, with 6 bases remaining between them. The CDR3 DNA reads TGCGCCAGCAGCGAGTCGAACACCATATATTTT. Translated: CASSESNTIYF.

V usage is TRBV3-1 and J usage is TRBJ2-3; 11 bases are a match to TRBD2. Germline V gene sequence: CDR1 LGHDT, CDR2 YNNKEL (reference sequence). This CDR3 spans 16 amino acids. V shed 4 bases and J 4 bases; nucleotides not matched to a gene: 7. The CDR3 here is CASSPAGTSGADTQYF. The CDR3 coding sequence is TGTGCCAGCAGCCCCGCCGGGACTAGCGGAGCAGATACGCAGTATTTT.

This clonotype turned up a few times. The genes are TRBV15 and TRBJ1-2; possibly TRBD1 for D (5 bases). The CDR3 has 12 amino acids. V was shortened by 9 bases and J by 4 bases, with 12 bases between the two germline ends. CDR1 is LNHNV, CDR2 YYDKDF, per germline (reference sequence). This chain's CDR3 is CATGTGIYGYTF. For the CDR3, the DNA is TGTGCCACAGGAACAGGAATCTATGGCTACACCTTC.

This sequence joins TRBV10-2 and TRBJ2-1; 8 positions agree with TRBD2. Losses at the gene ends were 2 bases for V and 10 bases for J; bases not matched to a gene: 10. The CDR3 has 15 amino acids. Germline V CDR1 and CDR2: WSHSY, SAAADI. The CDR3 nucleotides read TGCGCCAGCAGTGAGATGGCGGGGGGCCCGAACGAGCAGTTCTTC. Its protein is CASSEMAGGPNEQFF.

The V call is TRBV6-5, the J call TRBJ1-1, with D uncertain. This CDR3 region has 16 residues. The germline V and J ends were trimmed by 0 bases and 0 bases, with 11 bases remaining between them. Per germline, CDR1 MNHEY and CDR2 SVGAGI. The CDR3 region is CASSYSGSPMNTEAFF. The CDR3 region has the DNA TGTGCCAGCAGTTACTCGGGCAGCCCCATGAACACTGAAGCTTTCTTT.

A few counts support this clonotype. The rearrangement links TRBV28 to TRBJ2-4, with TRBD2 matching over 7 bases. The V gene's germline CDR1 is MDHEN and CDR2 SYDVKM. The CDR3 covers 16 residues. The junction had 9 bases not matched to a gene; V was cut back by 5 bases and J by 2 bases. For the CDR3, the DNA is TGTGCCAGCAGTCCCCTCGGCGGGGGTTCCAAAAACATTCAGTACTTC. Translating gives CASSPLGGGSKNIQYF. Variable domain in full (rest from reference TRBV28 and TRBJ2-4): DVKVTQSSRYLVKRTGEKVFLECVQDMDHENMFWYRQDPGLGLRLIYFSYDVKMKEKGDIPEGYSVSREKKERFSLILESASTNQTSMYLCASSPLGGGSKNIQYFGAGTRLSVL.

For this clonotype: At one of its ends the junction is not consistent with the germline gene, which may arise from a read error. The gene calls are TRBV30 and TRBJ2-3, with a possible D match to TRBD2 (6 bases). Germline CDR1 and CDR2: GTSNPN and SVGIG (reference sequence). The CDR3 sequence is 16 residues long. CDR3 nucleotide sequence: TGTGCCTGGAGTGTAACTCTAGCGCGTAGCACAGATACGCGGTATTTT. Translating it yields CAWSVTLARSTDTRYF.

CDR3 region: CASSYGLAGGEETQYF. CDR3 bases: TGTGCCAGCAGCTACGGACTAGCGGGGGGCGAAGAGACCCAGTACTTC. This rearrangement joins TRBV6-2 or TRBV6-3 to TRBJ2-5; 14 bases line up with TRBD2. The CDR3 length is 16 residues. Germline V gives CDR1 MNHEY, CDR2 SVGEGT. Germline trimming cut 6 bases from V and 3 bases from J; bases unmatched to any gene: 6.

The rearrangement links TRBV9 to TRBJ1-4; TRBD1 is a possible D gene (6 bases). This CDR3 comprises 15 residues. Per germline, CDR1 SGDLS and CDR2 YYNGEE. Deletions cut 0 bases from V and 5 bases from J, with 11 bases between. CDR3 DNA sequence: TGTGCCAGCAGCGTAGGGGGGCGATTGAATGAAAAACTGTTTTTT. It codes for CASSVGGRLNEKLFF.

This clonotype was seen more than once but under ten times. The chain is built from TRBV5-1 and TRBJ2-7, with D unclear. CDR1 and CDR2 (germline): SGHRS, YFSETQ. This CDR3 is 11 amino acids long. The CDR3 here is CVLGQDYEQYV. The CDR3 DNA is TGCGTCTTGGGCCAGGACTACGAGCAGTACGTC.